The rows below give T cell receptor beta chains drawn from one sample of a study of blood T cell repertoires in COVID-19. The table came from immunoSEQ multiplex PCR; TCRdb's copy has only in-frame clones and leaves some out. The data contain approximately 210,000 clones, approximately 84% of them seen just once; the ten biggest clones take up over 14%. Sequencing input: PBMCs or T cells enriched from blood (not recorded which). All receptors come from a man aged 40-49 years who had recovered from COVID-19. Each CDR3 is given with its conserved first and last residue. A D gene is named only where the DNA matches it firmly. Where a row states a size, it is once, few, many or the class of an expanded clone; other rows omit it.

CDR3aa: CASSVVGSGNTIYF
CDR3nt: TGTGCCAGCAGCGTAGTCGGTTCTGGAAACACCATATATTTT
j_gene: TRBJ1-3
abundance: -
v_gene: TRBV9
d_gene: -

CDR3aa: CASSGGGYERYEQYF
CDR3nt: TGCGCCAGCAGTGGGGGGGGTTATGAACGCTACGAGCAGTACTTC
j_gene: TRBJ2-7
abundance: -
v_gene: TRBV10-1
d_gene: TRBD2

CDR3aa: CASSSWTGGTDTQYF
CDR3nt: TGTGCCAGCAGCTCTTGGACAGGGGGCACAGATACGCAGTATTTT
j_gene: TRBJ2-3
abundance: -
v_gene: TRBV7-9
d_gene: TRBD1

CDR3aa: CASHPTRSSYEQYF
CDR3nt: TGTGCCAGCCACCCCACAAGAAGCTCCTACGAGCAGTACTTC
j_gene: TRBJ2-7
abundance: few
v_gene: TRBV27
d_gene: -

CDR3aa: CASSLYSGSPLHF
CDR3nt: TGTGCCAGCAGTTTATATAGTGGTTCACCCCTCCACTTT
j_gene: TRBJ1-6
abundance: few
v_gene: TRBV28
d_gene: -

CDR3aa: CASSLLRVGLGGTTQYF
CDR3nt: TGTGCCAGCAGCTTACTACGCGTGGGGCTGGGAGGAACGACCCAGTACTTC
j_gene: TRBJ2-5
abundance: -
v_gene: TRBV7-2
d_gene: -

CDR3aa: CASSPRPDTEAFF
CDR3nt: TGTGCCAGCAGCCCTAGACCGGACACTGAAGCTTTCTTT
j_gene: TRBJ1-1
abundance: once
v_gene: TRBV27
d_gene: -

CDR3aa: CASSGSGSQETQYF
CDR3nt: TGTGCCAGCAGCGGTAGCGGGAGCCAAGAGACCCAGTACTTC
j_gene: TRBJ2-5
abundance: -
v_gene: TRBV9
d_gene: TRBD2

CDR3aa: CATSDLKDTWNTGELFF
CDR3nt: TGTGCCACCAGTGATTTGAAAGACACTTGGAACACCGGGGAGCTGTTTTTT
j_gene: TRBJ2-2
abundance: few
v_gene: TRBV24-1
d_gene: -

CDR3aa: CASSQGRSLAGTGELFF
CDR3nt: TGTGCCAGCAGCCAAGGGCGATCACTAGCCGGGACCGGGGAGCTGTTTTTT
j_gene: TRBJ2-2
abundance: -
v_gene: TRBV3-1/TRBV3-2
d_gene: -

CDR3aa: CASSSSGRRNEQFF
CDR3nt: TGCGCCAGCAGCTCGAGCGGCCGGAGGAATGAGCAGTTCTTC
j_gene: TRBJ2-1
abundance: -
v_gene: TRBV5-1
d_gene: -

CDR3aa: CASSEGQVVQPQHF
CDR3nt: TGTGCCAGCAGTGAAGGTCAGGTCGTTCAGCCCCAGCATTTT
j_gene: TRBJ1-5
abundance: once
v_gene: TRBV2
d_gene: -

CDR3aa: CSVNRADTQYF
CDR3nt: TGCAGCGTCAACAGGGCAGATACGCAGTATTTT
j_gene: TRBJ2-3
abundance: -
v_gene: TRBV29-1
d_gene: -

CDR3aa: CASSVVAGAGTDTQYF
CDR3nt: TGTGCCAGCAGCGTAGTCGCGGGGGCGGGCACAGATACGCAGTATTTT
j_gene: TRBJ2-3
abundance: -
v_gene: TRBV9
d_gene: -

CDR3aa: CASSEAGTGRNGYTF
CDR3nt: TGTGCCAGCAGTGAAGCTGGGACAGGGAGGAATGGCTACACCTTC
j_gene: TRBJ1-2
abundance: -
v_gene: TRBV2
d_gene: TRBD1

CDR3aa: CVGGGYSNQPQHF
CDR3nt: TGCGTGGGGGGAGGGTACAGCAATCAGCCCCAGCATTTT
j_gene: TRBJ1-5
abundance: -
v_gene: TRBV23-1
d_gene: -

CDR3aa: CASSLVRNTEAFF
CDR3nt: TGTGCCAGCAGCTTGGTCAGGAACACTGAAGCTTTCTTT
j_gene: TRBJ1-1
abundance: -
v_gene: TRBV11-1
d_gene: -

CDR3aa: CASSENRNQPQHF
CDR3nt: TGTGCCAGCAGTGAAAACAGGAATCAGCCCCAGCATTTT
j_gene: TRBJ1-5
abundance: -
v_gene: TRBV2
d_gene: -

CDR3aa: CASSILGGPTDTQYF
CDR3nt: TGTGCCAGTAGTATATTAGGGGGCCCCACAGATACGCAGTATTTT
j_gene: TRBJ2-3
abundance: -
v_gene: TRBV19
d_gene: TRBD1

CDR3aa: CASSLAANRGGNEQYF
CDR3nt: TGTGCCAGCAGCTTAGCGGCGAACAGGGGTGGTAACGAGCAGTACTTC
j_gene: TRBJ2-7
abundance: -
v_gene: TRBV7-8
d_gene: TRBD1

CDR3aa: CASSGGMNTGELFF
CDR3nt: TGTGCCAGCAGCGGGGGGATGAACACCGGGGAGCTGTTTTTT
j_gene: TRBJ2-2
abundance: once
v_gene: TRBV6-2/TRBV6-3
d_gene: TRBD2

CDR3aa: CASSQDPLLGTSGGGYEQFF
CDR3nt: TGTGCCAGCAGCCAAGATCCCCTCCTAGGGACTAGCGGGGGCGGCTATGAGCAGTTCTTC
j_gene: TRBJ2-1
abundance: -
v_gene: TRBV4-2
d_gene: TRBD2

CDR3aa: CASSAEQDQPQHF
CDR3nt: TGTGCCAGCAGCGCCGAACAGGACCAGCCCCAGCATTTT
j_gene: TRBJ1-5
abundance: -
v_gene: TRBV2
d_gene: -

CDR3aa: CASSLRQGTSFDEQFF
CDR3nt: TGTGCCAGCAGCTTAAGGCAAGGGACTAGTTTCGATGAGCAGTTCTTC
j_gene: TRBJ2-1
abundance: -
v_gene: TRBV7-3
d_gene: TRBD2

CDR3aa: CASSRPGTGREKLFF
CDR3nt: TGTGCCAGCAGCCGGCCCGGGACAGGGCGTGAAAAACTGTTTTTT
j_gene: TRBJ1-4
abundance: -
v_gene: TRBV28
d_gene: TRBD1

CDR3aa: CASSSRTSGGYNEQFF
CDR3nt: TGCGCCAGCAGCTCGCGGACTAGCGGGGGCTACAATGAGCAGTTCTTC
j_gene: TRBJ2-1
abundance: -
v_gene: TRBV5-1
d_gene: TRBD2

CDR3aa: CASSLSGGVGTDTQYF
CDR3nt: TGTGCCAGCAGCTTGTCCGGGGGGGTAGGCACAGATACGCAGTATTTT
j_gene: TRBJ2-3
abundance: -
v_gene: TRBV5-4
d_gene: TRBD2

CDR3aa: CASTPDRADTQYF
CDR3nt: TGCGCCAGCACCCCGGACAGGGCAGATACGCAGTATTTT
j_gene: TRBJ2-3
abundance: -
v_gene: TRBV10-1
d_gene: TRBD1

CDR3aa: CASSWTGGMTRELFF
CDR3nt: TGTGCCAGCAGTTGGACAGGGGGGATGACCCGGGAGCTGTTTTTT
j_gene: TRBJ2-2
abundance: -
v_gene: TRBV2
d_gene: TRBD1

CDR3aa: CASSLVSESGDEQFF
CDR3nt: TGTGCCAGCAGCTTAGTTTCGGAGTCCGGGGATGAGCAGTTCTTC
j_gene: TRBJ2-1
abundance: -
v_gene: TRBV11-3
d_gene: -

CDR3aa: CASSQVETSGDEQFF
CDR3nt: TGCGCCAGCAGCCAAGTAGAGACTAGCGGCGATGAGCAGTTCTTC
j_gene: TRBJ2-1
abundance: -
v_gene: TRBV4-1
d_gene: TRBD2

CDR3aa: CAWSVLQGAREQYF
CDR3nt: TGTGCCTGGAGTGTACTTCAGGGCGCGCGCGAGCAGTACTTC
j_gene: TRBJ2-7
abundance: -
v_gene: TRBV30
d_gene: -

CDR3aa: CASSLGAGSTEAFF
CDR3nt: TGCGCCAGCAGCTTGGGCGCGGGGAGCACTGAAGCTTTCTTT
j_gene: TRBJ1-1
abundance: -
v_gene: TRBV5-1
d_gene: -

CDR3aa: CASSKPTQETQYF
CDR3nt: TGTGCCAGCAGTAAACCTACCCAAGAGACCCAGTACTTC
j_gene: TRBJ2-5
abundance: -
v_gene: TRBV2
d_gene: -

CDR3aa: CASTLAGLYQPQHF
CDR3nt: TGTGCCAGTACCTTAGCAGGGCTCTATCAGCCCCAGCATTTT
j_gene: TRBJ1-5
abundance: -
v_gene: TRBV19
d_gene: -

CDR3aa: CSATGNTEAFF
CDR3nt: TGCAGTGCAACAGGGAACACTGAAGCTTTCTTT
j_gene: TRBJ1-1
abundance: -
v_gene: TRBV20-1
d_gene: -

CDR3aa: CASSFDSGTEAFF
CDR3nt: TGTGCCAGCAGTTTTGATTCGGGGACTGAAGCTTTCTTT
j_gene: TRBJ1-1
abundance: -
v_gene: TRBV12-3/TRBV12-4
d_gene: -

CDR3aa: CASSQEGGPGGREQYF
CDR3nt: TGCGCCAGCAGCCAAGAGGGCGGCCCCGGAGGTCGCGAGCAGTACTTC
j_gene: TRBJ2-7
abundance: -
v_gene: TRBV4-1
d_gene: -

CDR3aa: CASSQGWREITGELFF
CDR3nt: TGCGCCAGCAGCCAAGGTTGGCGGGAGATCACCGGGGAGCTGTTTTTT
j_gene: TRBJ2-2
abundance: -
v_gene: TRBV4-1
d_gene: TRBD2

CDR3aa: CASSLDRGLEKLFF
CDR3nt: TGTGCCAGCAGCTTAGACAGGGGGCTTGAAAAACTGTTTTTT
j_gene: TRBJ1-4
abundance: once
v_gene: TRBV7-2
d_gene: TRBD1

CDR3aa: CASSPRHSAFF
CDR3nt: TGTGCCAGCAGCCCGCGACACTCAGCTTTCTTT
j_gene: TRBJ1-1
abundance: few
v_gene: TRBV7-9
d_gene: -

CDR3aa: CASSVATGHGNTGELFF
CDR3nt: TGTGCCAGCAGCGTGGCCACGGGACACGGAAACACCGGGGAGCTGTTTTTT
j_gene: TRBJ2-2
abundance: once
v_gene: TRBV9
d_gene: -

CDR3aa: CASSYRQVSNQPQHF
CDR3nt: TGCGCCAGCAGTTATCGACAGGTTAGCAATCAGCCCCAGCATTTT
j_gene: TRBJ1-5
abundance: -
v_gene: TRBV5-1
d_gene: -

CDR3aa: CASSRGQGKYGYTF
CDR3nt: TGTGCCAGCAGCCGGGGACAGGGGAAATATGGCTACACCTTC
j_gene: TRBJ1-2
abundance: -
v_gene: TRBV28
d_gene: TRBD1

CDR3aa: CASSLVRETGYSYNEQFF
CDR3nt: TGTGCCAGCAGTTTAGTTCGGGAGACGGGATACTCCTACAATGAGCAGTTCTTC
j_gene: TRBJ2-1
abundance: -
v_gene: TRBV27
d_gene: -

CDR3aa: CAISMDGKNTEAFF
CDR3nt: TGTGCCATCAGTATGGACGGGAAGAACACTGAAGCTTTCTTT
j_gene: TRBJ1-1
abundance: -
v_gene: TRBV10-3
d_gene: -

CDR3aa: CASSAGQGIYGYTF
CDR3nt: TGTGCCAGCAGCGCGGGACAGGGGATCTATGGCTACACCTTC
j_gene: TRBJ1-2
abundance: once
v_gene: TRBV9
d_gene: TRBD1

CDR3aa: CASSSSGGYYEQYF
CDR3nt: TGTGCCAGCAGTTCGAGCGGGGGCTACTACGAGCAGTACTTC
j_gene: TRBJ2-7
abundance: -
v_gene: TRBV28
d_gene: TRBD2

CDR3aa: CASSFREEQFF
CDR3nt: TGTGCCAGCAGTTTTCGAGAAGAGCAGTTCTTC
j_gene: TRBJ2-1
abundance: once
v_gene: TRBV12-3/TRBV12-4
d_gene: -

CDR3aa: CASSLGSTGYRYEQYF
CDR3nt: TGTGCCAGCAGCTTAGGCTCGACAGGATATCGCTACGAGCAGTACTTC
j_gene: TRBJ2-7
abundance: -
v_gene: TRBV13
d_gene: -

CDR3aa: CASSQAMGQKNIQYF
CDR3nt: TGCGCCAGCAGCCAAGCTATGGGACAGAAAAACATTCAGTACTTC
j_gene: TRBJ2-4
abundance: -
v_gene: TRBV4-3
d_gene: TRBD1

CDR3aa: CASRFLGGGYGYTF
CDR3nt: TGTGCCAGCAGGTTCCTTGGGGGCGGCTATGGCTACACCTTC
j_gene: TRBJ1-2
abundance: -
v_gene: TRBV28
d_gene: -